These T cell receptor beta chains were read from a single sample in a study of brain T cells in children with intractable seizures. Libraries were prepared by immunoSEQ multiplex PCR; TCRdb keeps only in-frame clonotypes and omits some of them. In the table there are tens of thousands of clones, about 93% of which are singletons. Sequenced material: peripheral blood, taken at surgery. The receptor source for this set is a boy under two years old with tuberous sclerosis and intractable seizures. Both conserved end residues are part of each CDR3. Fields, in order: J gene, D gene, CDR3 length, V gene, clone size, CDR3 protein, CDR3 DNA. A D gene is named only where the DNA matches it firmly. Clone size appears in some rows only: once, few, many, or a class for an expanded clone.

J gene: TRBJ2-7; D gene: TRBD2; CDR3 length: 15; V gene: TRBV27; clone size: .; CDR3 protein: CASSLSLAGAYEQYF; CDR3 DNA: TGTGCCAGCAGTTTATCTCTAGCGGGAGCTTACGAGCAGTACTTC
J gene: TRBJ2-5; D gene: TRBD2; CDR3 length: 18; V gene: TRBV19; clone size: .; CDR3 protein: CASSIGAGASGFQETQYF; CDR3 DNA: TGTGCCAGTAGTATAGGGGCGGGCGCTAGCGGATTTCAAGAGACCCAGTACTTC
J gene: TRBJ1-2; D gene: .; CDR3 length: 11; V gene: TRBV20-1; clone size: .; CDR3 protein: CSAYTRYGYTF; CDR3 DNA: TGCAGTGCCTATACCCGCTATGGCTACACCTTC
J gene: TRBJ2-2; D gene: TRBD2; CDR3 length: 15; V gene: TRBV4-1; clone size: .; CDR3 protein: CASSPGRLSDGELFF; CDR3 DNA: TGCGCCAGCAGCCCCGGGAGGCTTAGCGACGGGGAGCTGTTTTTT
J gene: TRBJ2-7; D gene: TRBD2; CDR3 length: 14; V gene: TRBV11-2; clone size: .; CDR3 protein: CASSSPTSGYEQYF; CDR3 DNA: TGTGCCAGCAGCTCCCCGACTAGCGGCTACGAGCAGTACTTC
J gene: TRBJ2-7; D gene: .; CDR3 length: 13; V gene: TRBV24-1; clone size: few; CDR3 protein: CATSVNPYDEQYF; CDR3 DNA: TGTGCCACCAGTGTTAACCCCTACGACGAGCAGTACTTC
J gene: TRBJ1-5; D gene: TRBD1; CDR3 length: 16; V gene: TRBV7-9; clone size: once; CDR3 protein: CASSSGTGGFNQPQHF; CDR3 DNA: TGTGCCAGCAGCTCCGGGACAGGGGGATTCAATCAGCCCCAGCATTTT
J gene: TRBJ1-1; D gene: TRBD1; CDR3 length: 17; V gene: TRBV7-8; clone size: .; CDR3 protein: CASSSQGGAGSYTEAFF; CDR3 DNA: TGTGCCAGCAGCTCCCAAGGGGGCGCGGGGTCCTACACTGAAGCTTTCTTT
J gene: TRBJ1-2; D gene: TRBD1; CDR3 length: 14; V gene: TRBV7-9; clone size: .; CDR3 protein: CASSLVPGQDGYTF; CDR3 DNA: TGTGCCAGCAGCTTGGTGCCGGGACAGGATGGCTACACCTTC
J gene: TRBJ2-1; D gene: TRBD2; CDR3 length: 16; V gene: TRBV6-4; clone size: .; CDR3 protein: CASSVPLAGNYNEQFF; CDR3 DNA: TGTGCCAGCAGTGTACCCCTAGCGGGGAACTACAATGAGCAGTTCTTC
J gene: TRBJ1-1; D gene: .; CDR3 length: 17; V gene: TRBV4-1; clone size: .; CDR3 protein: CASSQNPGGQGNTEAFF; CDR3 DNA: TGCGCCAGCAGCCAAAACCCCGGAGGGCAGGGAAACACTGAAGCTTTCTTT
J gene: TRBJ1-2; D gene: .; CDR3 length: 18; V gene: TRBV9; clone size: once; CDR3 protein: CASSASSLGQSTNYGYTF; CDR3 DNA: TGTGCCAGCAGCGCGTCCTCCCTAGGGCAGAGTACCAACTATGGCTACACCTTC
J gene: TRBJ2-7; D gene: TRBD2; CDR3 length: 13; V gene: TRBV2; clone size: .; CDR3 protein: CASSTSGAYEQYF; CDR3 DNA: TGTGCCAGTTCAACTAGCGGGGCATACGAGCAGTACTTC
J gene: TRBJ1-2; D gene: TRBD1; CDR3 length: 12; V gene: TRBV7-2; clone size: .; CDR3 protein: CASSGQGYGYTF; CDR3 DNA: TGTGCCAGCAGCGGACAGGGCTATGGCTACACCTTC
J gene: TRBJ2-7; D gene: .; CDR3 length: 15; V gene: TRBV5-4; clone size: .; CDR3 protein: CASSPGAGNSYEQYF; CDR3 DNA: TGTGCCAGCAGCCCCGGGGCGGGGAACTCCTACGAGCAGTACTTC
J gene: TRBJ2-2; D gene: TRBD2; CDR3 length: 15; V gene: TRBV9; clone size: .; CDR3 protein: CASSAAGLASGELFF; CDR3 DNA: TGTGCCAGCAGCGCGGCGGGACTAGCGTCCGGGGAGCTGTTTTTT
J gene: TRBJ2-5; D gene: .; CDR3 length: 15; V gene: TRBV4-1; clone size: .; CDR3 protein: CASRSGTGFKETQYF; CDR3 DNA: TGCGCCAGCAGATCCGGGACGGGCTTTAAAGAGACCCAGTACTTC
J gene: TRBJ1-1; D gene: TRBD1; CDR3 length: 14; V gene: TRBV10-3; clone size: .; CDR3 protein: CAATLGTGDTEAFF; CDR3 DNA: TGTGCCGCAACCCTCGGGACAGGGGACACTGAAGCTTTCTTT
J gene: TRBJ2-7; D gene: .; CDR3 length: 12; V gene: TRBV11-3; clone size: .; CDR3 protein: CASSFSRGEQYF; CDR3 DNA: TGTGCCAGCAGCTTTAGCCGGGGCGAGCAGTACTTC
J gene: TRBJ2-2; D gene: TRBD2; CDR3 length: 17; V gene: TRBV5-1; clone size: .; CDR3 protein: CASSLGLAGGNTGELFF; CDR3 DNA: TGCGCCAGCAGCTTGGGGCTAGCGGGAGGAAACACCGGGGAGCTGTTTTTT
J gene: TRBJ1-5; D gene: .; CDR3 length: 15; V gene: TRBV6-5; clone size: .; CDR3 protein: CASSSSGTSLQPQHF; CDR3 DNA: TGTGCCAGCAGTTCCTCCGGGACAAGCTTACAGCCCCAGCATTTT
J gene: TRBJ1-1; D gene: .; CDR3 length: 14; V gene: TRBV7-8; clone size: .; CDR3 protein: CASSLRGASTEAFF; CDR3 DNA: TGTGCCAGCAGCTTAAGGGGGGCGAGCACTGAAGCTTTCTTT
J gene: TRBJ2-7; D gene: .; CDR3 length: 14; V gene: TRBV6-5; clone size: .; CDR3 protein: CASSYSSASYEQYF; CDR3 DNA: TGTGCCAGCAGTTACTCGTCAGCCTCCTACGAGCAGTACTTC
J gene: TRBJ2-7; D gene: .; CDR3 length: 15; V gene: TRBV10-3; clone size: once; CDR3 protein: CAISEPDTTPYEQYF; CDR3 DNA: TGTGCCATCAGCGAGCCGGACACAACCCCCTACGAGCAGTACTTC
J gene: TRBJ2-3; D gene: .; CDR3 length: 15; V gene: TRBV2; clone size: .; CDR3 protein: CASSDSGASGDTQYF; CDR3 DNA: TGTGCCAGCAGTGATTCGGGGGCCAGTGGAGATACGCAGTATTTT
J gene: TRBJ2-7; D gene: .; CDR3 length: 15; V gene: TRBV29-1; clone size: .; CDR3 protein: CSSKSRQGWNYEQYF; CDR3 DNA: TGCAGCTCAAAGTCCCGACAAGGGTGGAATTACGAGCAGTACTTC
J gene: TRBJ2-2; D gene: .; CDR3 length: 15; V gene: TRBV13; clone size: .; CDR3 protein: CASSEGIDITGELFF; CDR3 DNA: TGTGCCAGCAGCGAGGGGATAGACATTACCGGGGAGCTGTTTTTT
J gene: TRBJ2-3; D gene: .; CDR3 length: 16; V gene: TRBV4-1; clone size: .; CDR3 protein: CASSPGLTISTDTQYF; CDR3 DNA: TGCGCCAGCAGCCCCGGACTAACCATTAGCACAGATACGCAGTATTTT
J gene: TRBJ1-1; D gene: .; CDR3 length: 13; V gene: TRBV9; clone size: .; CDR3 protein: CASSARGNSEAFF; CDR3 DNA: TGTGCCAGCAGCGCGCGAGGAAACAGTGAAGCTTTCTTT
J gene: TRBJ2-7; D gene: TRBD2; CDR3 length: 18; V gene: TRBV9; clone size: .; CDR3 protein: CASSVDYPGLITPYEQYF; CDR3 DNA: TGTGCCAGCAGCGTAGATTACCCGGGACTAATAACCCCCTACGAGCAGTACTTC
J gene: TRBJ2-5; D gene: .; CDR3 length: 15; V gene: TRBV10-3; clone size: .; CDR3 protein: CAISPEGSVRETQYF; CDR3 DNA: TGTGCCATCAGTCCCGAGGGTTCAGTCCGAGAGACCCAGTACTTC